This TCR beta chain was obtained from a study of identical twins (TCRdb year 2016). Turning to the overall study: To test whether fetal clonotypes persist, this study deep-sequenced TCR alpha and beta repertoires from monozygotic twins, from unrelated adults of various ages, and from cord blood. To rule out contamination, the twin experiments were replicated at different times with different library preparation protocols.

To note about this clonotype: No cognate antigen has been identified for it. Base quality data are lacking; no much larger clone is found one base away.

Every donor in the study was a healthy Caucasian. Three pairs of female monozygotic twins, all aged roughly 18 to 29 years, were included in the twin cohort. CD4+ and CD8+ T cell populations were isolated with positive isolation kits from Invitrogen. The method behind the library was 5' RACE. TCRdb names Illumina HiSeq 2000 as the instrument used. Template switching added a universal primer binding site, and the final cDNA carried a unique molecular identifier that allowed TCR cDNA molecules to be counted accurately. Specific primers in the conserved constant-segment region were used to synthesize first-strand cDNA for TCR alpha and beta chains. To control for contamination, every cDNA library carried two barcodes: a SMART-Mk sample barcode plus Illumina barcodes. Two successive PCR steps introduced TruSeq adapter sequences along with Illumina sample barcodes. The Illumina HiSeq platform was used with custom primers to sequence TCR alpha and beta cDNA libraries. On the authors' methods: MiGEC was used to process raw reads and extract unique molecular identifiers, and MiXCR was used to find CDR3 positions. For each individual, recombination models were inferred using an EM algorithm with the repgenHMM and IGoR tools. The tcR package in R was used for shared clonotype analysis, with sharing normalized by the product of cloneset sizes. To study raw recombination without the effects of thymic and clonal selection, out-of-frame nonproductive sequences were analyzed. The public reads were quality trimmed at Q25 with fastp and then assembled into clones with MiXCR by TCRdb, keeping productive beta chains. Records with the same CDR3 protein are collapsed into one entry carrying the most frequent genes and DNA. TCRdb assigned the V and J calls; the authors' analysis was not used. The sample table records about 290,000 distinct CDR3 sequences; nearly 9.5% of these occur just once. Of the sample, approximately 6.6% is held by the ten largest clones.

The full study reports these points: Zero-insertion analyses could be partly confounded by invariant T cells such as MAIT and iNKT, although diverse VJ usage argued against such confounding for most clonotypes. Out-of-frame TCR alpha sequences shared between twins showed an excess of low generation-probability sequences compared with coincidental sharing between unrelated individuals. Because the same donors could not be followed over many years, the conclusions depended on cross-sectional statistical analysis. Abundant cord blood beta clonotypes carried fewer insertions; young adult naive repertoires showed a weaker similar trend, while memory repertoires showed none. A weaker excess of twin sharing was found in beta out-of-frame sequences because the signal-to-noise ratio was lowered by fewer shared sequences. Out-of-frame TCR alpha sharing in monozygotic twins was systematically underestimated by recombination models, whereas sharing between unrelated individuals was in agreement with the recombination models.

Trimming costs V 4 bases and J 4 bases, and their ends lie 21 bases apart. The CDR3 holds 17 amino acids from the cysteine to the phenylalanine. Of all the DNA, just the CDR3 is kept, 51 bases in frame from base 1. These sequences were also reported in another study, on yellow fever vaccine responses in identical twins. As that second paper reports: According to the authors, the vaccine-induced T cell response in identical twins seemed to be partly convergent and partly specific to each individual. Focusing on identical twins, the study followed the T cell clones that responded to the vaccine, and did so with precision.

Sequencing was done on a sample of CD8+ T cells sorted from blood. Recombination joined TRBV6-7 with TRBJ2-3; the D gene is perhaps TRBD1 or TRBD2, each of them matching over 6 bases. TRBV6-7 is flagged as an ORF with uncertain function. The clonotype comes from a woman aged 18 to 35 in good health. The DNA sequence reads TGTGCCAGCAGTTGCATATCGGGAGAACCAGGGGCAGATACGCAGTATTTT. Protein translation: CASSCISGEPGADTQYF.